This is a list of T cell receptor beta chains from one sample in a study of graft-versus-host responses after intestinal transplantation. TCRdb keeps only in-frame clones here, not all; method: immunoSEQ multiplex PCR. Of some 3,700 clones listed, approximately 40% are singletons. Sequencing was performed on alloreactive CD8+ T cells from a mixed lymphocyte reaction culture, taken before transplantation. The receptors were gathered from a human patient who was an organ donor for intestinal transplantation. The CDR3 runs from the conserved cysteine through the conserved F or W. The D gene is left open where the match is weak. Clone size, where shown, is once, few, many, or a class for clones that have expanded.

j_call | v_call | d_call | clone_size | cdr3_nt | cdr3_aa
TRBJ2-7 | TRBV6-6 | - | - | TGTGCCAGCAGTTACATCGGGGTCAACTCCTACGAGCAGTACTTC | CASSYIGVNSYEQYF
TRBJ1-1 | TRBV6-4 | TRBD1 | medium-sized | TGTGCCAGCAGCGAAACCTGGACAGGGGGCACTGAAGCTTTCTTT | CASSETWTGGTEAFF
TRBJ1-2 | TRBV7-9 | - | medium-sized | TGTGCCAGCAGCTTATTATTACAGCCGTTTCGCTACACCTTC | CASSLLLQPFRYTF
TRBJ2-1 | TRBV28 | - | once | TGTGCCAGCAGTGAGACGGGGAAAGCCAATGAGCAGTTCTTC | CASSETGKANEQFF
TRBJ2-3 | TRBV27 | - | - | TGTGCCAGCAGTCATCTACGTCAAACGGGGGAGACAGATACGCAGTATTTT | CASSHLRQTGETDTQYF
TRBJ1-5 | TRBV19 | - | medium-sized | TGTGCCACTATGTTAAAGAGGGCAAATCAGCCCCAGCATTTT | CATMLKRANQPQHF
TRBJ2-2 | TRBV9 | - | few | TGTGCCAGCAGCGTAGCGGTTGGCACCGGGGAGCTGTTTTTT | CASSVAVGTGELFF
TRBJ2-3 | TRBV12-5 | - | - | TGTGCTAGTGGTCCCTTACTTCACGGACTCTTTACTTCTAGCACAGATACGCAGTATTTT | CASGPLLHGLFTSSTDTQYF
TRBJ2-1 | TRBV5-4 | - | medium-sized | TGTGCCAGCAGCTCCGCCGAGGGATGGTACAATGAGCAGTTCTTC | CASSSAEGWYNEQFF
TRBJ2-1 | TRBV11-1 | - | - | TGTGCCAGCAGCTTAGCGGGAGAGATAGACTACAATGAGCAGTTCTTC | CASSLAGEIDYNEQFF
TRBJ2-7 | TRBV4-1 | TRBD1 | - | TGCGCCAGCAGCAACCGACAGGGAAACGACGAGCAGTACTTC | CASSNRQGNDEQYF
TRBJ2-4 | TRBV6-7 | TRBD1 | few | TGTGCCAGCAGTTACTCAGCCGGACAGGGGGCTAGTTTAGCCAAAAACATTCAGTACTTC | CASSYSAGQGASLAKNIQYF
TRBJ1-5 | TRBV28 | TRBD1 | - | TGTGCCAGCAGTTTATGGGGGCTGGACAGGCGCTTCAATCAGCCCCAGCATTTT | CASSLWGLDRRFNQPQHF
TRBJ2-1 | TRBV4-1 | TRBD2 | - | TGCGCCAGCAGCCCCCCATACCCCGGGACTAGCGGGACCAATGAGCAGTTCTTC | CASSPPYPGTSGTNEQFF
TRBJ1-1 | TRBV6-4 | - | few | TGTGCCAGCAGAGTAATTGACATGAACACTGAAGCTTTCTTT | CASRVIDMNTEAFF
TRBJ2-5 | TRBV7-6 | TRBD2 | - | TGTGCCAGCAGCTTAGCAATGGCGGGAGGGCCGAAAGGGACCCAGTACTTC | CASSLAMAGGPKGTQYF
TRBJ2-7 | TRBV7-6 | TRBD2 | - | TGTGCCAGCAGCCCCGTTGGGGGAGGGGCCACCTACGAGCAGTACTTC | CASSPVGGGATYEQYF
TRBJ1-2 | TRBV11-3 | TRBD1 | - | TGTGCCAGCACACAGCCCGGGACAGTGTATGGCTACACCTTC | CASTQPGTVYGYTF
TRBJ2-7 | TRBV27 | TRBD2 | - | TGTGCCAGCAGTCCCCCCGGACTAGCGTTCCTCTACGAGCAGTACTTC | CASSPPGLAFLYEQYF
TRBJ2-7 | TRBV29-1 | TRBD2 | few | TGCAGCGTTGCGGTAGCGGGAGTGTCGCCCGGCGAGCAGTACTTC | CSVAVAGVSPGEQYF
TRBJ2-5 | TRBV28 | - | - | TGTGCCAGCAGTTTGTGGAGTGGAGAGACCCAGTACTTC | CASSLWSGETQYF
TRBJ2-7 | TRBV7-3 | TRBD1 | - | TGTGCCAGCAGCTTTGGACCGGGACAGGGAAACGAGCAGTACTTC | CASSFGPGQGNEQYF
TRBJ1-1 | TRBV21-1 | - | few | TGTGCCAGCAGCAAATTTTCTACCCTGTTTCAGGGGGAAAGCACTGAAGCTTTCTTT | CASSKFSTLFQGESTEAFF
TRBJ2-7 | TRBV29-1 | - | - | TGCAGCGTTGATGGGGGCGCCTACGAGCAGTACTTC | CSVDGGAYEQYF
TRBJ2-1 | TRBV9 | TRBD2 | few | TGTGCCAGCAGCGTAGGGGATCGGGAGGGGAATGAGCAGTTCTTC | CASSVGDREGNEQFF
TRBJ2-7 | TRBV28 | TRBD2 | - | TGTGCCAGCAAAGAAGTTTGCGGGAGCTCCTACGAGCAGTACTTC | CASKEVCGSSYEQYF
TRBJ2-1 | TRBV5-1 | TRBD2 | - | TGCGCCAGCAGCTTGGATGGGACTAGCGGTTTCAATGAGCAGTTCTTC | CASSLDGTSGFNEQFF
TRBJ2-2 | TRBV2 | - | - | TGTGCCAGCAGTGCCATCACCGGGGAGCTGTTTTTT | CASSAITGELFF
TRBJ2-5 | TRBV13 | - | - | TGTGCCAGCAGCCCGACGGGACAAACGCAAGAGACCCAGTACTTC | CASSPTGQTQETQYF
TRBJ2-5 | TRBV9 | - | few | TGTGCCAGCAGCGAGGGGACTCTACAGCTAAGCGAGACCCAGTACTTC | CASSEGTLQLSETQYF
TRBJ1-2 | TRBV9 | TRBD1 | - | TGTGCCAGCAGCGTAGCCGGGACAGAACACTATGGCTACACCTTC | CASSVAGTEHYGYTF
TRBJ2-7 | TRBV5-5 | TRBD1 | few | TGTGCCAGCAGCTTGGGGACAGGGGGCGGCTACGAGCAGTACTTC | CASSLGTGGGYEQYF
TRBJ2-7 | TRBV20-1 | - | - | TGCAGTGCCTCGCTATCCTACGAGCAGTACTTC | CSASLSYEQYF
TRBJ2-3 | TRBV27 | TRBD2 | few | TGTGCCAGCAGTTTAGGTATCCTCTTAGCGGGAGGTCCAGATACGCAGTATTTT | CASSLGILLAGGPDTQYF
TRBJ2-3 | TRBV6-5 | - | - | TGTGCCAGCAGTTTAAACAGGGTTACAGATACGCAGTATTTT | CASSLNRVTDTQYF
TRBJ2-1 | TRBV30 | TRBD2 | - | TGTGCCTGGAGTGTACTAGCGGGAGTAAATGAGCAGTTCTTC | CAWSVLAGVNEQFF
TRBJ2-7 | TRBV5-8 | - | large | TGTGCCAGCAGCTTGTACAACGCTTACGAGCAGTACTTC | CASSLYNAYEQYF
TRBJ1-4 | TRBV1 | - | few | TGCACCAGCAGCCAAGATCCGGGGGGGAATGAAAAACTGTTTTTT | CTSSQDPGGNEKLFF
TRBJ2-7 | TRBV27 | - | large | TGTGCCAGCAGTTTTGGAGTAAGCTACGAGCAGTACTTC | CASSFGVSYEQYF
TRBJ1-5 | TRBV6-4 | - | few | TGTGCCAGCAGTACTACGGACAAGCGTAATCAGCCCCAGCATTTT | CASSTTDKRNQPQHF
TRBJ2-7 | TRBV6-5 | - | - | TGTGCCAGCAGTTACTCTACGGACAGCCCTTGGGAGCAGTACTTC | CASSYSTDSPWEQYF
TRBJ1-5 | TRBV19 | - | - | TGTGCCAGTAGTATCCCCTCAGCGGGACCGAGCAATCAGCCCCAGCATTTT | CASSIPSAGPSNQPQHF
TRBJ1-3 | TRBV28 | - | - | TGTGCCAGCAGTTTCGGGGGATCGGGAAACACCATATATTTT | CASSFGGSGNTIYF
TRBJ2-3 | TRBV6-5 | - | - | TGTGCCAGCAAGAGGACTTGTAGGAGCACAGATACGCAGTATTTT | CASKRTCRSTDTQYF
TRBJ1-1 | TRBV28 | - | - | TGTGCCAGCAGTCACCGGGAGCTACTCTCGGTGGGTGAAGCTTTCTTT | CASSHRELLSVGEAFF
TRBJ2-7 | TRBV5-4 | - | - | TGTGCCAGCAGCTTGAGGTTAGTGCGGGATTCCTCCTACGAGCAGTACTTC | CASSLRLVRDSSYEQYF
TRBJ1-1 | TRBV5-6 | TRBD1 | - | TGTGCCAGCAGCTCAAGTAACAAGTGGGACAGGGAGTCCCCGAGTGAAGCTTTCTTT | CASSSSNKWDRESPSEAFF
TRBJ2-1 | TRBV7-8 | - | - | TGTGCCAGCAGCTTAGTTAGTTGGACAGACAGCGGGACTAACAATGAGCAGTTCTTC | CASSLVSWTDSGTNNEQFF
TRBJ2-7 | TRBV6-8 | - | - | TGTGCCAGCAGCTTGGGCCTCACCTACGAGCAGTACTTC | CASSLGLTYEQYF
TRBJ2-1 | TRBV28 | - | once | TGTGCCATCCAGTTTTTGACTAGGGACAATGAGCAGTTCTTC | CAIQFLTRDNEQFF
TRBJ2-7 | TRBV30 | - | - | TGTGCCTGGAGTTACAACAGGGACGAGCAGTACTTC | CAWSYNRDEQYF